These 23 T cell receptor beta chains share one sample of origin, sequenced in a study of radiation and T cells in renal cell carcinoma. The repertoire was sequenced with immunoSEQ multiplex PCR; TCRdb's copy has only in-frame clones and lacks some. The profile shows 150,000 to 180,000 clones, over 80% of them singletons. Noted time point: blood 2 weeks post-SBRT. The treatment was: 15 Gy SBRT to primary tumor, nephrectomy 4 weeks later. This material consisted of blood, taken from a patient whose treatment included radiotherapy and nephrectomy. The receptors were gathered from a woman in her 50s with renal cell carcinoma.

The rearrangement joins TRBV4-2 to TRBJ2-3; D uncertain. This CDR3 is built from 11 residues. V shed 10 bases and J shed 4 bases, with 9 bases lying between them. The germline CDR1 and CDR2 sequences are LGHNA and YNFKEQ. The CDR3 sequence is CATSLADTQYF. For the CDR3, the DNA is TGTGCCACCTCCCTTGCAGATACGCAGTATTTT.

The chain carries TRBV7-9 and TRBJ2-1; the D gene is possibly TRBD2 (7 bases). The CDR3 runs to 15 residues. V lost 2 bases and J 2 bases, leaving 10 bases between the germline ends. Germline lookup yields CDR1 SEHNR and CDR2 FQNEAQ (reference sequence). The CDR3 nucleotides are TGTGCCAGCAGCTTACGAGGGGGGGCCTACAATGAGCAGTTCTTC. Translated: CASSLRGGAYNEQFF.

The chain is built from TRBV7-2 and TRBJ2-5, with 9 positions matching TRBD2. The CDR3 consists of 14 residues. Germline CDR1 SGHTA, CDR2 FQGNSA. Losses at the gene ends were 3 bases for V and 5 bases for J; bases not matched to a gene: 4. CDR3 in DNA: TGTGCCAGCAGCTTTGGCAGCGGGGGGGAGACCCAGTACTTC. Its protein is CASSFGSGGETQYF.

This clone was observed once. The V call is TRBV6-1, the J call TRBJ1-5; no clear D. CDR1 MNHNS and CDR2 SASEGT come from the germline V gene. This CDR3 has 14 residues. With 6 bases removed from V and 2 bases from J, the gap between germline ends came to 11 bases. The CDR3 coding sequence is TGTGCCAGCAGAGGCTTTATTGGCAATCAGCCCCAGCATTTT. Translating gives CASRGFIGNQPQHF.

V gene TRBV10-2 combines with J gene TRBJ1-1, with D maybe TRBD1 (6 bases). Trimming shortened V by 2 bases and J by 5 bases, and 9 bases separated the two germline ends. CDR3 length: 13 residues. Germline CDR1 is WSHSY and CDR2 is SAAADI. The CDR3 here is CASSEPGVTEAFF. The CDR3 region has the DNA TGCGCCAGCAGTGAGCCAGGGGTTACTGAAGCTTTCTTT.

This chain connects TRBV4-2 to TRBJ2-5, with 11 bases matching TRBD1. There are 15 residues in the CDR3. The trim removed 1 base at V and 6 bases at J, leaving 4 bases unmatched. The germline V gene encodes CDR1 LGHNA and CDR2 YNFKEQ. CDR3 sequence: CASSQVGQGVQTQYF. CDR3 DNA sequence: TGTGCCAGCAGCCAAGTGGGACAGGGGGTTCAGACCCAGTACTTC.

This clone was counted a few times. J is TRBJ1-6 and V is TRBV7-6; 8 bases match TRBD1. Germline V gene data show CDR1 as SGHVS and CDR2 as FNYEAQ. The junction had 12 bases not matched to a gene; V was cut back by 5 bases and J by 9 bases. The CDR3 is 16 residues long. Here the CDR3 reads CASSPETDRAVSPLHF. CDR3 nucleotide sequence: TGTGCCAGCAGCCCGGAAACGGACAGGGCGGTTTCACCCCTCCACTTT.

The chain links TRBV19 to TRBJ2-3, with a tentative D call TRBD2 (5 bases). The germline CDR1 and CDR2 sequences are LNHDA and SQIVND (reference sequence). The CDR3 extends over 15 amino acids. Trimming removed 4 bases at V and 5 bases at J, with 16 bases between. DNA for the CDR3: TGTGCCAGTAGTACATTAACCCTGGGGAGAGATACGCAGTATTTT. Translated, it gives CASSTLTLGRDTQYF. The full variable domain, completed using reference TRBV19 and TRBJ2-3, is DGGITQSPKYLFRKEGQNVTLSCEQNLNHDAMYWYRQDPGQGLRLIYYSQIVNDFQKGDIAEGYSVSREKKESFPLTVTSAQKNPTAFYLCASSTLTLGRDTQYFGPGTRLTVL.

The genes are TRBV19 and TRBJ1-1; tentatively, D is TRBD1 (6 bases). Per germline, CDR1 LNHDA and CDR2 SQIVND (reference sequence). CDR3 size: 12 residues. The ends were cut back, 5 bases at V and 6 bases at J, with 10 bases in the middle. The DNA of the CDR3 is TGTGCCAGTAGTCACGCAGGGGCTGAAGCTTTCTTT. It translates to CASSHAGAEAFF.

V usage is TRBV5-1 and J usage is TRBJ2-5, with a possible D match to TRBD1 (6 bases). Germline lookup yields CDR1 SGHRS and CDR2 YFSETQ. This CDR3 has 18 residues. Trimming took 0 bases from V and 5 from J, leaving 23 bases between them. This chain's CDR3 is CASSLEMTQARGAETQYF. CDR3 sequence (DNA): TGCGCCAGCAGCTTGGAGATGACGCAAGCCAGGGGCGCGGAGACCCAGTACTTC.

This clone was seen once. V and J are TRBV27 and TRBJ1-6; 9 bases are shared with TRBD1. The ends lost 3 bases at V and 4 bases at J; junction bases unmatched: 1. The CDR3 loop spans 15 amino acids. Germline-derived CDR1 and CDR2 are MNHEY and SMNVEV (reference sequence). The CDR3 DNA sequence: TGTGCCAGCAGTTTTGACAGGGGGTATAATTCACCCCTCCACTTT. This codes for CASSFDRGYNSPLHF.

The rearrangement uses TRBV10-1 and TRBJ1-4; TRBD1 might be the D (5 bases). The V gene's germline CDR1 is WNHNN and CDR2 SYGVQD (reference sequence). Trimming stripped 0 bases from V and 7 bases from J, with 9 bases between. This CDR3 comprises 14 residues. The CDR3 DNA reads TGCGCCAGCAGTGAGTCGGGGCAGCCTGAAAAACTGTTTTTT. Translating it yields CASSESGQPEKLFF.

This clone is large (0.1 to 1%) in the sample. CDR3: CASSKTSGGFETQYF. DNA for the CDR3: TGTGCCAGTAGTAAAACTAGCGGGGGCTTTGAGACCCAGTACTTC. The chain is built from TRBV19 and TRBJ2-5; 11 bases map to TRBD2. CDR1 and CDR2 (germline): LNHDA, SQIVND (reference sequence). V shed 4 bases and J 5 bases; nucleotides not matched to a gene: 6. This CDR3 spans 15 amino acids.

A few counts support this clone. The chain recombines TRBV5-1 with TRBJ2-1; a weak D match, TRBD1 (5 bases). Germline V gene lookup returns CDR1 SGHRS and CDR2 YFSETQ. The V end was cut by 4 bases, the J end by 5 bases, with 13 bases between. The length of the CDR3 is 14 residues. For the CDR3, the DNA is TGCGCCAGCAGCAGCTCAGGGCCCCACAATGAGCAGTTCTTC. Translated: CASSSSGPHNEQFF.

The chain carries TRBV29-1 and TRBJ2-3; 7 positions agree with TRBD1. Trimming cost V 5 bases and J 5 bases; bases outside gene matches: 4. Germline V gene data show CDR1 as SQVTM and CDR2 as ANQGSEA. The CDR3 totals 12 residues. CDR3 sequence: CSVQGDIDTQYF. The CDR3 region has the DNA TGCAGCGTTCAGGGGGATATAGATACGCAGTATTTT.

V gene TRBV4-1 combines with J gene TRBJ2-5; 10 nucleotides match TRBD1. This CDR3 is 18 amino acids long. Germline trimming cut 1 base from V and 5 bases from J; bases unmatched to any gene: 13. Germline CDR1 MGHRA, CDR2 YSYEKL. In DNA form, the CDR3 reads TGCGCCAGCAGCCAAGGGGACAGGGGCGGTGGGTGGACTGAGACCCAGTACTTC. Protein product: CASSQGDRGGGWTETQYF.

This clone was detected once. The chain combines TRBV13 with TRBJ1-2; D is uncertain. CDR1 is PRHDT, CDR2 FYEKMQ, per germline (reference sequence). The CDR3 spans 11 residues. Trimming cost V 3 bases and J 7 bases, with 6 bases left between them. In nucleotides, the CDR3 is TGTGCCAGCAGCTTGCCCGGTGGCTACACCTTC. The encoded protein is CASSLPGGYTF.

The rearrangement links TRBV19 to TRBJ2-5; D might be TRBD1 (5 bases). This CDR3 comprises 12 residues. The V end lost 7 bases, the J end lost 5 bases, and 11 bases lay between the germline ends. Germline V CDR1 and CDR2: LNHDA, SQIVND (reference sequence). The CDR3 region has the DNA TGTGCCAGTACAGGGATGGGGGAGACCCAGTACTTC. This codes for CASTGMGETQYF.

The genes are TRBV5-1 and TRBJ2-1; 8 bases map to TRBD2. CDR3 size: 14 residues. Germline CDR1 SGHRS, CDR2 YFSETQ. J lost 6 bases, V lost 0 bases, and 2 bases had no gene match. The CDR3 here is CASSLAGGPNEQFF. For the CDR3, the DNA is TGCGCCAGCAGCTTGGCGGGGGGGCCCAATGAGCAGTTCTTC. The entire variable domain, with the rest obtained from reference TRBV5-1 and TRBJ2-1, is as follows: KAGVTQTPRYLIKTRGQQVTLSCSPISGHRSVSWYQQTPGQGLQFLFEYFSETQRNKGNFPGRFSGRQFSNSRSEMNVSTLELGDSALYLCASSLAGGPNEQFFGPGTRLTVL.

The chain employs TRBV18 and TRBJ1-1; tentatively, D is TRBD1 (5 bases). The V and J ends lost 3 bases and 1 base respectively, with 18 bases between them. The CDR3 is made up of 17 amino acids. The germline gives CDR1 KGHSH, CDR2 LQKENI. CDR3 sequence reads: CASSPVGVGGENTEAFF. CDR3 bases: TGTGCCAGCTCACCGGTAGGGGTTGGTGGAGAGAACACTGAAGCTTTCTTT.

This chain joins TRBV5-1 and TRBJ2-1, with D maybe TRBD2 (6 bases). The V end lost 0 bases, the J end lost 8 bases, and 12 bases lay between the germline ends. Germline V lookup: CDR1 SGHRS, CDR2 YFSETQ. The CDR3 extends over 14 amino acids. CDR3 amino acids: CASSLAQGGDEQFF. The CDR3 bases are TGCGCCAGCAGCTTGGCCCAGGGAGGCGATGAGCAGTTCTTC.

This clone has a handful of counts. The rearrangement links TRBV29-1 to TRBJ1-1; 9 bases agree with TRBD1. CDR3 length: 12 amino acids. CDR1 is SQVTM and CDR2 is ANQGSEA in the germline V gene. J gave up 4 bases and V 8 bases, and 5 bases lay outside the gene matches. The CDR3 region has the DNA TGCAGCTACCGGGACAGGGCCACTGAAGCTTTCTTT. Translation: CSYRDRATEAFF.

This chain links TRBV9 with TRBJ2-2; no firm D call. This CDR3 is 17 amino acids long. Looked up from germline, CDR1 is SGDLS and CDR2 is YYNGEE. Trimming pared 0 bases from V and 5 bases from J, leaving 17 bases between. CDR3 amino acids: CASSVVPSSSVTGELFF. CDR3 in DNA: TGTGCCAGCAGCGTAGTCCCTAGTTCGAGCGTAACCGGGGAGCTGTTTTTT.